This TCR beta chain was captured by sequencing in a study of blood T cell repertoires in COVID-19. Study at large: Samples came from the United States, Italy and Spain, spanning acute and convalescent COVID-19. PBMCs, B-cell-depleted T cells, or T cells were the source of the cDNA or gDNA that made up the material.

This clone was detected a few times. Authors' analysis steps: Amplification from reference gene primers served as the basis for estimated nucleated cell counts. Measured with immunoSEQ multiplex PCR; TCRdb has only the in-frame clones, and not every one. Clonal size and the V and J genes are those of that table, whereas D and trimming came from the DNA. The table has roughly 130,000 clones, 84% seen once. The germline gives CDR1 MNHEY, CDR2 SVGAGI. The CDR3 runs to 13 residues. The V gene lost 10 bases and the J gene lost 0 bases, with 13 bases spanning the gap. The rearrangement joins TRBV6-5 to TRBJ2-7, with D maybe TRBD2 (6 bases). The sequence derives from a woman aged 55-69 years with acute or convalescent COVID-19. Sequencing used peripheral blood. Here the CDR3 DNA reads TGTGCCACCTTTTCGGGACTCTCCTACGAGCAGTACTTC. Translated: CATFSGLSYEQYF.